The source of this T cell receptor beta chain is a study of early T cells in non-severe SARS-CoV-2 infection. The wider study: Chains were unpaired, as sequencing was done on bulk RNA from unsorted whole blood.

Germline V lookup: CDR1 SEHNR, CDR2 FQNEAQ (reference sequence). The CDR3 loop spans 12 amino acids. Regarding this clonotype: Sequence at one end of the junction differs from germline and may be a read error.

TCRdb ran MiXCR on the 5' RACE reads and lists one entry per CDR3 protein. The sample includes 66,000 or so distinct CDR3 sequences, 10% to 12% of them seen just once. Sequencing input: whole blood. V usage is TRBV7-9 and J usage is TRBJ1-1; D remains ambiguous. This receptor was obtained from an adult who was a healthcare worker with PCR-confirmed SARS-CoV-2 infection or an uninfected control (not recorded which). The CDR3 is CASSATNTKAFF. CDR3 DNA sequence: TGTGCCAGCAGCGCCACGAACACTAAAGCTTTCTTT.